This record covers a single T cell receptor (beta chain). This clone was observed a handful of times. There is no known antigen for this receptor. No per-base quality is available; no much larger clone lies one base away. The sample originates from a study of blood T cell repertoires in COVID-19 (dated by TCRdb to about 2020). With respect to the entire study: Samples from collaborators originated in the United States, Italy and Spain and spanned both the acute and convalescent phases of COVID-19. The dataset comprised deeply sampled blood TCRbeta repertoires from subjects exposed to, actively infected with, or recovered from COVID-19. Sample metadata almost always included a de-identified subject ID, COVID-19 status, age in years and sex. Where available, HLA class I and class II types were obtained from metadata supplied by the sample provider rather than from assay-based typing. Samples were obtained from the ongoing ImmuneRACE study (first 160 participants) and from 1,254 subjects provided by 6 global collaborators. A freely available public database, intended as a resource for researchers studying the immune response to SARS-CoV-2, is where the repertoires were released. The material from the prospective study consisted of cDNA or gDNA derived from T cells, B-cell-depleted T cells, or PBMCs. On the study overall, not on this receptor specifically: The quantity of clinical and demographic metadata differed by source and by participant and was supplied without curation.

The immunoSEQ Assay, a bias-controlled multiplex PCR, was used to amplify TCRbeta CDR3 regions from genomic DNA. Concerning the study's data processing: The number of nucleated cells in each sample was estimated from the amplification of reference gene primers within the assay. To quantify the absolute abundance of each unique TCRbeta CDR3 rearrangement, sequence reads were collapsed and filtered. For each sample, productive Simpson clonality was calculated as the square root of Simpson's diversity index across productive rearrangements. Sourced from immuneACCESS, this table was stored by TCRdb with only in-frame sequences that have V and J called. A share of the clones is absent; for the studies checked, an unresolved V gene accounts for under half, and the remainder has no known explanation. The V and J calls and clone size were taken over from that table, and D and trimming were inferred from the DNA. The sample table holds about 280,000 clones, of which 85% to 90% were seen once. About 1.7% of the sample is held by the ten biggest clonotypes.

From a lookup of the germline V gene (reference sequence), CDR1 and CDR2 are SGHKS and YYEKEE. V and J lose 2 bases and 3 bases, and a span of 17 bases separates them. Including the terminal cysteine and phenylalanine, the CDR3 comprises 17 residues. The DNA shown is the 51-base CDR3, in frame from base 1. Enrolling through a virtual design, the prospective study's participants ranged in age from roughly 18 to 90 years and lived across roughly 24 United States geographic areas. In the prospective study, participants were assigned to cohorts based on the clinical history participants reported in a screening survey and a study questionnaire. In the prospective study, whole blood, serum and a nasopharyngeal or oropharyngeal swab were collected from each participant by mobile phlebotomists. Over an approximately 2-month period, participants in the prospective study had the option of providing additional blood draws and questionnaires. Before DNA extraction, blood samples from the prospective study were shipped at room temperature or frozen.

Sequencing input: PBMCs or T cells enriched from blood (not recorded which). This sequence was found in a woman under 30 with acute COVID-19. The chain is assembled from TRBV5-5 and TRBJ2-2; there is no confident call for the D gene. The nucleotide sequence reads as follows: TGTGCCAGCAGCTTAATTTCGGCAGGCTCCTACACCGGGGAGCTGTTTTTT. It codes for CASSLISAGSYTGELFF. The full variable domain, with segments outside the CDR3 supplied by the reference TRBV5-5 and TRBJ2-2 proteins, appears as DAGVTQSPTHLIKTRGQQVTLRCSPISGHKSVSWYQQVLGQGPQFIFQYYEKEERGRGNFPDRFSARQFPNYSSELNVNALLLGDSALYLCASSLISAGSYTGELFFGEGSRLTVL.